This TCR beta chain was identified during a study of blood T cells in healthy people across ages. Whole-study findings and limits: Donors of long life had a larger count of naive CD4+ cells and greater diversity than aged donors. Bulk PBMC profiling left naive and antigen-experienced comparisons inconclusive.

CDR3 size: 16 residues. CDR1 and CDR2 (germline): DFQATT, SNEGSKA (reference sequence). V was pared by 0 bases and J by 0 bases, with 11 bases between. Total RNA, at least 6 micrograms per sample, came from PBMCs. It was with a sample-barcoded 5' primer and a J-beta primer mix that a second PCR of roughly 7 to 12 cycles was run. Each of the cDNA molecules was tagged by a template-switch adaptor with 12 random nucleotides. TCRdb re-analysed the 5' RACE reads in MiXCR, keeping a single row per CDR3 protein. Among around 710,000 distinct CDR3 sequences, 40% to 45% were seen once, and the ten largest hold around a fifth. Comment on this clonotype: Its antigen is undetermined.

The receptor was isolated from a woman in her sixties or seventies in good health. The sample consisted of blood. The chain is built from TRBV20-1 and TRBJ2-2, with D hard to call. Here the CDR3 DNA reads TGCAGTGCTAGAGATCCCCTGGCGGCGAACACCGGGGAGCTGTTTTTT. Protein product: CSARDPLAANTGELFF.